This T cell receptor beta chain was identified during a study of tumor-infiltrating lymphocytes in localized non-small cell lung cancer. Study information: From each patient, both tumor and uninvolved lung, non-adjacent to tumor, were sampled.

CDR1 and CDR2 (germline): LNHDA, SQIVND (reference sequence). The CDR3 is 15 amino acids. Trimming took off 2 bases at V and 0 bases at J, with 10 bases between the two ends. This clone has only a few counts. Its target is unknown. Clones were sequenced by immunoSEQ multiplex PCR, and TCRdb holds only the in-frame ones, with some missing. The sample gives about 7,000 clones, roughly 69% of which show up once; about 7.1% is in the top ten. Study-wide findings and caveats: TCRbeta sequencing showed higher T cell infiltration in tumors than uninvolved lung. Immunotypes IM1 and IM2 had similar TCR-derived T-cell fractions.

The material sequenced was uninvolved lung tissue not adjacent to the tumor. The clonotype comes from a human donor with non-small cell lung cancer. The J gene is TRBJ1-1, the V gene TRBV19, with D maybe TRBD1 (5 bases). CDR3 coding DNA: TGTGCCAGTAGTATATGGGGCGAGATGAACACTGAAGCTTTCTTT. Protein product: CASSIWGEMNTEAFF.